The 9 T cell receptor beta chains given below trace back to one sample, sequenced in a study of CD8+ T cells in alopecia areata. Isolated RNA was reverse transcribed into cDNA used as the sequencing template. The table came from immunoSEQ multiplex PCR; TCRdb's copy has only in-frame clones and leaves some out. The sample contains around 210,000 clones, 56% of which appear only once. The sequenced sample consisted of CD8+ T cells sorted from blood. These receptors were collected from a human donor in good health.

This clone was counted a few times. V and J are TRBV7-8 and TRBJ2-3; 15 bases line up with TRBD2. J lost 0 bases, V lost 5 bases, and 9 bases had no gene match. CDR1 SGHVS and CDR2 FQNEAQ come from the germline V gene. This CDR3 region has 19 residues. The CDR3 loop is CASSLGLAGGRTSTDTQYF. For the CDR3, the DNA is TGTGCCAGCAGCCTAGGACTAGCGGGGGGGCGGACTAGCACAGATACGCAGTATTTT.

The chain combines TRBV13 with TRBJ2-3; 7 nucleotides align to TRBD1. In germline, CDR1 is PRHDT, CDR2 FYEKMQ (reference sequence). V lost 5 bases to trimming and J lost 3 bases; unmatched junction nucleotides: 8. This CDR3 has 15 amino acids. The CDR3 bases are TGTGCCAGCAGCCCTAGGGGGCAGGGTACAGATACGCAGTATTTT. It codes for CASSPRGQGTDTQYF.

The chain has TRBV27 and TRBJ1-2; TRBD1 agrees at 9 bases. Germline V gene lookup returns CDR1 MNHEY and CDR2 SMNVEV (reference sequence). This CDR3 is 16 amino acids long. V trimming: 5 bases; J trimming: 4 bases; junction bases outside the gene matches: 11. DNA for the CDR3: TGTGCCAGCAGTCTGACCCCGACAGGGGGAGGCTATGGCTACACCTTC. This encodes CASSLTPTGGGYGYTF.

This chain links TRBV2 with TRBJ1-2; maybe TRBD1 (6 bases). Trimming removed 3 bases from V and 9 bases from J, with 17 bases in between. Looked up from germline, CDR1 is SNHLY and CDR2 is FYNNEI. CDR3 length equals 14 residues. As DNA, the CDR3 is TGTGCCAGCAGTGATGGGGGGCGAGACTTGAGCTACACCTTC. Protein: CASSDGGRDLSYTF.

This sequence joins TRBV6-5 and TRBJ1-2; no reliable D call. Germline-derived CDR1 and CDR2 are MNHEY and SVGAGI. The CDR3 has 13 amino acids. Trimming took 8 bases from V and 0 from J, leaving 10 bases between them. In DNA, the CDR3 is TGTGCCAGCGCAAGTTGGACTAACTATGGCTACACCTTC. Protein product: CASASWTNYGYTF.

The V call is TRBV7-8, the J call TRBJ2-3; 9 bases fit TRBD2. V lost 4 bases, J lost 2 bases, and 4 bases stayed unmatched. Germline V gene sequence: CDR1 SGHVS, CDR2 FQNEAQ. CDR3 length: 15 residues. CDR3 bases: TGTGCCAGCAGCTCCCAGCGGGGGGCCACAGATACGCAGTATTTT. Translation gives CASSSQRGATDTQYF.

The rearrangement joins TRBV5-5 to TRBJ2-5; no clear D. Germline lookup yields CDR1 SGHKS and CDR2 YYEKEE (reference sequence). CDR3 length equals 13 residues. Trimming left V 4 bases short and J 1 base short, with 8 bases between. In DNA form, the CDR3 reads TGTGCCAGCAGCACCCGCCTCCAAGAGACCCAGTACTTC. This codes for CASSTRLQETQYF.

The chain recombines TRBV9 with TRBJ2-2, with TRBD2 as a possible D gene (5 bases). The germline V gene encodes CDR1 SGDLS and CDR2 YYNGEE. The CDR3 runs to 13 residues. Trimming removed 7 bases at V and 1 base at J, with 8 bases between. CDR3 protein: CASGRGNTGELFF. The CDR3 DNA is TGTGCCAGCGGACGGGGGAACACCGGGGAGCTGTTTTTT.

This clone came up a few times. The chain employs TRBV30 and TRBJ2-7; D may match TRBD1 or TRBD2 (6 bases each). Trimming pared 3 bases from V and 2 bases from J, leaving 14 bases between. The CDR3 consists of 14 residues. In germline, CDR1 is GTSNPN, CDR2 SVGIG (reference sequence). The CDR3 DNA sequence: TGTGCCTGGAGCCGGTTGGGGGGCGCCTACGAGCAGTACTTC. As protein: CAWSRLGGAYEQYF.